This TCR beta chain is drawn from a study of neoadjuvant nivolumab and ipilimumab in lung cancer. This table comes from immunoSEQ multiplex PCR, and its TCRdb copy is limited to in-frame clones, with some not included. The sample has more than 8,500 clones; 75% to 80% are singletons. With respect to this clone: Its matching antigen is unknown.

General study points: Resected-tumor TCR richness correlated positively with pretherapy blood richness. Only a single major-pathologic-response sample was available for clonality analysis.

The sample in question was tumor tissue, obtained after neoadjuvant nivolumab, alone or with ipilimumab, at or shortly before surgery. The receptor was isolated from an adult with non-small cell lung cancer. Some clones in this sample may be carry-over from other donors' samples.

The CDR3 DNA follows: TGTGCCAGCACGGTAGAGGGTTGGAATGAGCAGTTCTTC. Protein sequence: CASTVEGWNEQFF. The rearrangement links TRBV2 to TRBJ2-1, with D possibly matching TRBD2 (5 bases). V was clipped by 7 bases and J by 7 bases, with 14 bases between them. The CDR3 sequence is 13 residues long. Germline-derived CDR1 and CDR2 are SNHLY and FYNNEI.